These T cell receptor beta chains were read from a single sample in a study of blood T cell repertoires in COVID-19. Sequenced by immunoSEQ multiplex PCR; TCRdb stores in-frame clones only, minus some. The table lists under 75,000 clones, 85% to 90% of them singletons. Sequences were obtained from peripheral blood. The receptor set was obtained from a man aged 50 to 59 with acute or convalescent COVID-19. The conserved cysteine and the conserved F or W are not part of the CDR3 here.

V: TRBV3-1/TRBV3-2
CDR3: ASSPSGSAETQY

V: TRBV5-1
CDR3: ASRPQSMNTEAF

V: TRBV19
CDR3: ASSLRGGAYNEQF

V: TRBV5-5
CDR3: ASSPRTSGGLSGANVLT

V: TRBV24-1
CDR3: ATSETANYGYT

V: TRBV30
CDR3: AWSAGNYGYT

V: TRBV18
CDR3: ASSPRDTDTQY

V: TRBV9
CDR3: ASSSPRVGQSYGYT

V: TRBV3-1/TRBV3-2
CDR3: ASSPRQGNGYT

V: TRBV7-9
CDR3: ASSFAGSSYNEQF

V: TRBV7-9
CDR3: ASGQGAPSSYEQY

V: TRBV10-3
CDR3: AISSQGSGEAF

V: TRBV27
CDR3: ASSFDRVHGYT

V: TRBV3-1/TRBV3-2
CDR3: ASSLGVLGNQPQH

V: TRBV6-5
CDR3: ATETHTGELF

V: TRBV6-5
CDR3: ASSYSREDYEQY

V: TRBV29-1
CDR3: SVETSGQETQY

V: TRBV6-5
CDR3: ATRSRGTNYGYT

V: TRBV20-1
CDR3: SAMSLVTQY

V: TRBV7-2
CDR3: ASSPPGLAGVGETQY

V: TRBV29-1
CDR3: SVETGQGDWGYT

V: TRBV19
CDR3: ASSDRGGNQPQH

V: TRBV19
CDR3: ASSRGGRGARTEAF

V: TRBV6-5
CDR3: ASSRDRLSGNTIY